Presented here are 32 T cell receptor beta chains from one specimen sequenced in a study of molecular identifiers for immune sequencing clone quantification. TCRdb processed the PCR reads anew with MiXCR; each CDR3 protein has one entry. The table has more than 300,000 distinct CDR3 sequences, about a fifth seen once. Sequenced sample: naive CD8+ T cells from blood, with Jurkat cell RNA spiked in. Subset given: FACS-sorted CD8+CD4-CCR7+CD45RA+ naive T cells. All receptors come from a human donor in good health. Some libraries in this study had Jurkat cell RNA spiked in.

As regards this clonotype: This may be a read error, as it is one base from a much larger clone. The chain has TRBV5-6 and TRBJ1-1, with D hard to call. Germline-derived CDR1 and CDR2 are SGHDT and YYEEEE. The CDR3 has 13 residues. Trimming cost V 2 bases and J 7 bases, with 12 bases left between them. Written as DNA, the CDR3 is TGTGCCAGCAGCTTTATGCCGAAGATTGAAGCTTTCTTT. This translates into CASSFMPKIEAFF.

This clonotype came up many times. The chain joins TRBV28 to TRBJ2-7, with TRBD2 matching over 7 bases. J gave up 11 bases and V 6 bases, and 13 bases lay outside the gene matches. CDR1 and CDR2 from the germline V gene are MDHEN and SYDVKM. The CDR3 spans 13 residues. CDR3 DNA: TGTGCCAGCAGCCCTCCCCGGGGGAGGGGCGAGTACTTC. This sequence encodes CASSPPRGRGEYF.

The chain links TRBV6-2 or TRBV6-3 to TRBJ2-5; D perhaps matches TRBD2 (6 bases). V lost 6 bases to trimming and J lost 7 bases, with 15 bases between them. The CDR3 has 13 amino acids. Germline CDR1 MNHEY, CDR2 SVGEGT. CDR3 nucleotides: TGTGCCAGCAGCCGCGGGACCTTTAGGACCCAGTACTTC. Encoded protein: CASSRGTFRTQYF.

In this sample, this clonotype turned up many times. The chain carries TRBV7-9 and TRBJ2-2; D gene unclear. There are 15 residues in the CDR3. Germline CDR1 SEHNR, CDR2 FQNEAQ (reference sequence). Trimming took 5 bases from V and 1 from J, leaving 11 bases between them. The CDR3 DNA reads as TGTGCCAGCAGCCACAGACTCGGGAACACCGGGGAGCTGTTTTTT. Its protein product is CASSHRLGNTGELFF.

As for this clonotype: This could be a read error, since a much larger clone is one nucleotide away. The J gene is TRBJ1-1, the V gene TRBV28, with TRBD1 matching 7 bases. V gave up 6 bases and J gave up 4 bases; unmatched junction bases: 8. The CDR3 totals 14 residues. Germline values: CDR1 MDHEN, CDR2 SYDVKM. The CDR3 protein is CASRLEQGITEAFF. The CDR3 DNA sequence: TGTGCCAGCAGGCTCGAACAGGGGATCACTGAAGCTTTCTTT.

This clonotype has a count of ten or more. The chain is built from TRBV4-3 and TRBJ2-7; perhaps TRBD1 as D (5 bases). V dropped 4 bases and J dropped 4 bases, with 17 bases sitting between them. CDR3 length: 15 amino acids. CDR1 and CDR2 (germline): LGHNA, YSLEER. The DNA of the CDR3 is TGCGCCAGCAGCCCGCAGGGTTCTCCCGAATACGAGCAGTACTTC. This codes for CASSPQGSPEYEQYF.

A note on this clonotype: A much larger clone lies one base from this, so it may be a read error. J is TRBJ2-7 and V is TRBV7-9; tentatively, D is TRBD1 (6 bases). Germline CDR1 reads SEHNR; CDR2 reads FQNEAQ (reference sequence). There are 15 residues in the CDR3. The CDR3 DNA reads TGTGCCAGCAGCTCCGGACAGACCGAGGGCTACGAGCAGTGCTTC. This sequence encodes CASSSGQTEGYEQCF.

This clonotype was found many times. The rearrangement uses TRBV5-1 and TRBJ1-5; 8 positions match TRBD1. J gave up 3 bases and V 1 base, and 3 bases lay outside the gene matches. The CDR3 totals 15 residues. Per the germline V gene, CDR1 is SGHRS and CDR2 is YFSETQ. The CDR3 DNA reads as TGCGCCAGCAGCTTGACAGGGGGTATCAATCAGCCCCAGCATTTT. Protein sequence: CASSLTGGINQPQHF.

This clonotype showed up many times. This sequence joins TRBV4-3 and TRBJ1-5; no clear D gene. The V and J ends lost 0 bases and 8 bases respectively, with 14 bases between them. This CDR3 contains 15 residues. The germline CDR1 and CDR2 sequences are LGHNA and YSLEER. CDR3 sequence reads: CASSQEVLSGKPQHF. Here the CDR3 DNA reads TGCGCCAGCAGCCAAGAGGTATTATCTGGGAAGCCCCAGCATTTT.

The chain is built from TRBV19 and TRBJ1-5; a weak D match, TRBD1 (5 bases). Germline CDR1 is LNHDA and CDR2 is SQIVND (reference sequence). Between the trimmed V and J ends, which lost 8 bases and 7 bases, there was a span of 24 bases. The CDR3 is made up of 16 amino acids. This CDR3 is CASDTPWVGTEQPQHF. CDR3 DNA sequence: TGTGCCAGTGACACCCCGTGGGTTGGGACCGAACAGCCCCAGCATTTT.

This rearrangement joins TRBV20-1 to TRBJ2-3, with 10 bases aligning to TRBD2. Germline V gene sequence: CDR1 DFQATT, CDR2 SNEGSKA (reference sequence). The CDR3 consists of 15 residues. Trimming took 3 bases from V and 7 from J; bases not matched to a gene: 10. The CDR3: CSARPTSGDWNTQYF. CDR3 DNA sequence: TGCAGTGCTAGGCCTACTAGCGGGGATTGGAATACGCAGTATTTT.

This clonotype has at least ten counts. The V gene is TRBV7-7, the J gene TRBJ2-2; D unresolved. Germline V gives CDR1 SSHAT, CDR2 FNYEAQ (reference sequence). CDR3 length: 13 amino acids. Trimming took 5 bases from V and 6 from J, leaving 10 bases between them. CDR3 sequence (DNA): TGTGCCAGCAGCCCCCCCTCCGCCGGGGAGCTGTTTTTT. Protein sequence: CASSPPSAGELFF.

This clonotype was detected ten times or more. The rearrangement links TRBV11-2 to TRBJ2-1; 7 positions agree with TRBD2. This CDR3 has 17 amino acids. Germline V gene sequence: CDR1 SGHAT, CDR2 FQNNGV. J was trimmed by 4 bases and V by 1 base; bases with no gene match: 10. The DNA for the CDR3 is TGTGCCAGCAGCTTAGGCTATAGTACCGGGAGGTACAATGAGCAGTTCTTC. Encoded protein: CASSLGYSTGRYNEQFF.

With respect to this clonotype: A single base separates this from a much larger clone, so it may be a read error. This sequence joins TRBV12-3 or TRBV12-4 and TRBJ2-3, with D uncertain. This CDR3 contains 13 residues. CDR3 nucleotides: TGTGCCAGCAGCTCCGCCATCACAGATACGCCGTATTTT. Protein: CASSSAITDTPYF.

The chain recombines TRBV7-8 with TRBJ2-5; TRBD1 matches 9 bases. The CDR3 has 15 amino acids. The germline CDR1 and CDR2 sequences are SGHVS and FQNEAQ. Unmatched junction bases numbered 3, after V lost 3 bases and J lost 1 base. DNA for the CDR3: TGTGCCAGCAGCTTCTTGACAGGGGGCCAAGAGACCCAGTACTTC. This translates into CASSFLTGGQETQYF.

In regard to this clonotype: A single base separates this from a much larger clone, so it may be a read error. The rearrangement links TRBV2 to TRBJ1-1, with D possibly matching TRBD1 (5 bases). The length of the CDR3 is 12 residues. In germline, CDR1 is SNHLY, CDR2 FYNNEI. V shed 6 bases and J shed 4 bases, with 9 bases lying between them. CDR3 region: CASRDMSTEAFF. The CDR3 DNA sequence: TGTGCCAGCAGGGACATGAGCACTGAAGCTTTCTTT.

The table lists this clonotype with a few counts. Being one base from a much bigger clone, this may be a read error. The gene calls are TRBV6-2 or TRBV6-3 and TRBJ1-5; TRBD1 is a possible D gene (6 bases). The germline V gene has CDR1 MNHEY and CDR2 SVGEGT. The CDR3 runs 14 residues. The DNA for the CDR3 is TGTGCCAGCAGTTACGGGGGCGCAGGGCAGCCCCTGCATTTT. Encoded protein: CASSYGGAGQPLHF.

This clonotype came up many times. V and J are TRBV3-1 and TRBJ1-5; D might be TRBD1 (6 bases). Germline CDR1 reads LGHDT; CDR2 reads YNNKEL (reference sequence). CDR3 size: 14 residues. Trimming stripped 1 base from V and 8 bases from J, with 12 bases between. CDR3 sequence (DNA): TGTGCCAGCAGCCAAGCCGCAAACAGGGAGCCCCAGCATTTT. It translates to CASSQAANREPQHF. Full variable domain (missing parts from reference TRBV3-1 and TRBJ1-5): DTAVSQTPKYLVTQMGNDKSIKCEQNLGHDTMYWYKQDSKKFLKIMFSYNNKELIINETVPNRFSPKSPDKAHLNLHINSLELGDSAVYFCASSQAANREPQHFGDGTRLSIL.

This clonotype was seen many times. The rearrangement uses TRBV27 and TRBJ1-4, with a possible D match to TRBD1 (5 bases). Looked up from germline, CDR1 is MNHEY and CDR2 is SMNVEV (reference sequence). The CDR3 is 13 residues long. Deletions cut 0 bases from V and 8 bases from J, with 7 bases between. CDR3 sequence reads: CASSLSRTEKLFF. CDR3 DNA sequence: TGTGCCAGCAGTTTATCGAGGACAGAAAAACTGTTTTTT. Based on the CDR3 plus reference TRBV27 and TRBJ1-4, the full variable domain is EAQVTQNPRYLITVTGKKLTVTCSQNMNHEYMSWYRQDPGLGLRQIYYSMNVEVTDKGDVPEGYKVSRKEKRNFPLILESPSPNQTSLYFCASSLSRTEKLFFGSGTQLSVL.

In its sample, this clonotype was seen many times. The V call is TRBV7-9, the J call TRBJ2-7; 10 bases agree with TRBD1. Germline values: CDR1 SEHNR, CDR2 FQNEAQ (reference sequence). The CDR3 spans 16 residues. Trimming removed 4 bases from V and 0 bases from J; junction bases left unmatched: 6. The CDR3 here is CASSSGQGISSYEQYF. The CDR3 nucleotides read TGTGCCAGCAGCTCGGGACAGGGGATCAGCTCCTACGAGCAGTACTTC. The variable domain in full, with the rest retrieved from reference TRBV7-9 and TRBJ2-7, is DTGVSQNPRHKITKRGQNVTFRCDPISEHNRLYWYRQTLGQGPEFLTYFQNEAQLEKSRLLSDRFSAERPKGSFSTLEIQRTEQGDSAMYLCASSSGQGISSYEQYFGPGTRLTVT.

The V gene is TRBV12-3 or TRBV12-4, the J gene TRBJ1-2, with TRBD1 matching 8 bases. Trimming at V came to 5 bases and at J to 8 bases, leaving 10 bases not matched to a gene. The length of the CDR3 is 14 residues. The CDR3 sequence is CASSTTGADQGYTF. The DNA of the CDR3 is TGTGCCAGCAGTACGACAGGGGCAGATCAAGGCTACACCTTC.

The chain recombines TRBV12-3 or TRBV12-4 with TRBJ2-1, with D uncertain. The CDR3 sequence is 13 residues long. V shed 8 bases and J shed 8 bases, with 16 bases lying between them. The CDR3 protein is CASCRPANDEQFF. In DNA, the CDR3 is TGTGCCAGCTGCCGACCCGCGAACGATGAGCAGTTCTTC.

The CDR3 bases are TGTGCCAGCGGGTACAGGGGAAATGGCTACACCTTC. Protein sequence: CASGYRGNGYTF. The chain is built from TRBV2 and TRBJ1-2, with 7 bases that match TRBD1. Germline V lookup: CDR1 SNHLY, CDR2 FYNNEI. This CDR3 region has 12 residues. Losses at the gene ends were 8 bases for V and 6 bases for J; bases not matched to a gene: 6. The variable domain in full, with the rest retrieved from reference TRBV2 and TRBJ1-2, is EPEVTQTPSHQVTQMGQEVILRCVPISNHLYFYWYRQILGQKVEFLVSFYNNEISEKSEIFDDQFSVERPDGSNFTLKIRSTKLEDSAMYFCASGYRGNGYTFGSGTRLTVV.

This clonotype was picked up many times. This sequence joins TRBV20-1 and TRBJ1-6, with 9 bases fitting TRBD1. Germline-derived CDR1 and CDR2 are DFQATT and SNEGSKA (reference sequence). V dropped 0 bases and J dropped 10; count of bases not matched to a gene: 7. This CDR3 contains 15 residues. The CDR3 nucleotides are TGCAGTGCTAGAGATACAACAGGGGGCTGGTCACCCCTCCACTTT. This codes for CSARDTTGGWSPLHF.

This clonotype was found many times. The chain combines TRBV2 with TRBJ2-5; possible D gene TRBD1, 6 bases. Germline V lookup: CDR1 SNHLY, CDR2 FYNNEI. V lost 4 bases, J lost 6 bases, and 9 bases lay in between. The length of the CDR3 is 12 residues. The CDR3 nucleotides are TGTGCCAGCAGTGTGGACAGCCAGACCCAGTACTTC. Its translation: CASSVDSQTQYF. Looking up the rest from reference TRBV2 and TRBJ2-5 gives the full variable domain: EPEVTQTPSHQVTQMGQEVILRCVPISNHLYFYWYRQILGQKVEFLVSFYNNEISEKSEIFDDQFSVERPDGSNFTLKIRSTKLEDSAMYFCASSVDSQTQYFGPGTRLLVL.

This clonotype has a count of ten or more. One end of the junction is discordant with germline, which a read error may explain. The rearrangement joins TRBV7-2 to TRBJ2-1; TRBD2 aligns across 8 bases. Germline V CDR1 and CDR2: SGHTA, FQGNSA. CDR3 length equals 14 residues. In DNA, the CDR3 is TGCGCCAGCAGCAGCACTAGCGGTTACAATGAGCAGTTCTTC. This translates into CASSSTSGYNEQFF.

This clonotype was observed many times. V and J are TRBV13 and TRBJ2-5; D might be TRBD1 (5 bases). Germline lookup yields CDR1 PRHDT and CDR2 FYEKMQ (reference sequence). This CDR3 comprises 13 residues. Deletions cut 1 base from V and 5 bases from J, with 8 bases between. In DNA form, the CDR3 reads TGTGCCAGCAGCTTAGCTTCAGGGGAGACCCAGTACTTC. Translating it yields CASSLASGETQYF.

Note on this clonotype: Given a much more abundant clone one base away, this may be a read error. The chain uses TRBV12-3 or TRBV12-4 and TRBJ2-5; the D is unclear. The CDR3 sequence is 14 residues long. V was cut by 5 bases and J by 4 bases, with 14 bases left in between. DNA for the CDR3: TGTGCCAGCAGTAACGACGGATACCGAGAGACCCAGTACTTC. Residues: CASSNDGYRETQYF.

This clonotype has a count of ten or more. The rearrangement links TRBV27 to TRBJ2-5; TRBD2 agrees at 14 bases. Trimming removed 5 bases from V and 5 bases from J; junction bases left unmatched: 10. The CDR3 spans 17 residues. Per germline, CDR1 MNHEY and CDR2 SMNVEV (reference sequence). The CDR3: CASSPQTSGRGSETQYF. The CDR3 DNA follows: TGTGCCAGCAGTCCCCAGACTAGCGGGAGGGGTAGCGAGACCCAGTACTTC.

This clonotype was found once. It may be a read error: a sequence one base away is much more abundant. The chain combines TRBV27 with TRBJ1-1; no clear D. The CDR3 has 14 residues. The germline CDR1 and CDR2 sequences are MNHEY and SMNVEV (reference sequence). Trimming took 5 bases from V and 2 from J, leaving 12 bases between them. The CDR3 reads CASSPRSVNTEAFF. The DNA for the CDR3 is TGTGCCAGCAGTCCCAGGTCAGTAAACACTGAAGCTTTCTTT.

This clonotype came up many times. The chain links TRBV5-1 to TRBJ1-6; TRBD1 matches at 7 bases. Germline trimming cut 9 bases from V and 6 bases from J; bases unmatched to any gene: 9. The germline gives CDR1 SGHRS, CDR2 YFSETQ. This CDR3 is built from 14 residues. This CDR3 reads CATSSGQSNSPLHF. The CDR3 nucleotides read TGCGCCACCAGTTCGGGACAGTCTAATTCACCCCTCCACTTT.

This clonotype has ten or more counts. The chain uses TRBV27 and TRBJ2-3, with D tentatively TRBD2 (6 bases). V was pared by 1 base and J by 0 bases, with 17 bases between. Germline loops: CDR1 MNHEY, CDR2 SMNVEV (reference sequence). This CDR3 is 18 amino acids long. The CDR3 DNA reads TGTGCCAGCAGTTTATATGGCTCTGGGGGGTTTAGCACAGATACGCAGTATTTT. Its protein product is CASSLYGSGGFSTDTQYF.